This TCR beta chain was captured by sequencing in a study of blood T cell repertoires in COVID-19 (TCRdb year 2020). Some background on the complete study: Samples from collaborators originated in the United States, Italy and Spain and spanned both the acute and convalescent phases of COVID-19. The samples were drawn from the first 160 participants of the ongoing ImmuneRACE study and from 950 to 1,500 subjects provided by 6 global collaborators. The prospective study material was composed of cDNA or gDNA derived from T cells, B-cell-depleted T cells, or PBMCs. The sample metadata nearly always contained a de-identified subject ID, COVID-19 status, age in years and sex. A freely available public database, intended as a resource for researchers studying the immune response to SARS-CoV-2, is where the repertoires were released. Where available, HLA class I and class II types were obtained from metadata supplied by the sample provider rather than from assay-based typing. Deeply sampled blood TCRbeta repertoires from subjects exposed to, actively infected with, or recovered from COVID-19 were included in the dataset. Summary of the overall study and its limitations: The amount of clinical and demographic metadata varied by source and participant and was provided uncurated.

Details on this clone: No cognate antigen has been identified for it. Per-base quality was not reported, and no clone a single base away is much larger than it.

TCRbeta CDR3 regions were amplified from genomic DNA by means of the immunoSEQ Assay, a bias-controlled multiplex PCR. Per the original workflow: The number of nucleated cells in each sample was estimated from the amplification of reference gene primers within the assay. To quantify the absolute abundance of each unique TCRbeta CDR3 rearrangement, sequence reads were collapsed and filtered. For each sample, productive Simpson clonality was calculated by taking the square root of Simpson's diversity index across productive rearrangements. As stored in TCRdb, this immuneACCESS dataset retains in-frame rearrangements with V and J assigned. A fraction of the clones does not appear; measured against another copy, unresolved V genes explain less than half of the discrepancy, and the remainder lacks a known reason. V and J calls and clone size follow that table, whereas D and trimming were derived from the DNA. The sample table holds about 240,000 clones, of which about nine tenths were seen once. Approximately 7.6% of the sample rests with the top ten.

Reading the germline V gene (reference sequence) gives CDR1 LNHDA and CDR2 SQIVND. Ends trimmed: V by 6 bases, J by 4 bases; bases unmatched to a gene: 9. The CDR3 sequence holds 15 residues, the cysteine and phenylalanine included. The read is trimmed to its CDR3 DNA, 45 bases read in frame from base 1. A second Seattle source provided samples from volunteer blood donors who had recovered from COVID-19. Collaborating institutions collected whole blood in K2EDTA tubes following their own protocols. For TCRbeta analysis, collaborators shipped samples in one of three forms: frozen whole blood, isolated PBMCs, or DNA extracted from either of those sample types.

The source material was peripheral blood. Here the chain combines TRBV19 and TRBJ1-1; TRBD1 agrees with 9 junctional bases. The origin of this receptor is a man aged 55 to 70 who had recovered from COVID-19. Here is the DNA: TGTGCCAGTAGCCTTCGGGGACAGGGCCCCACTGAAGCTTTCTTT. It encodes CASSLRGQGPTEAFF.